These 5 T cell receptor beta chains were sequenced from one sample in a study of T cell changes during pregnancy in multiple sclerosis. TCRdb keeps only in-frame clones here, not all; method: immunoSEQ multiplex PCR. Among 100,000 or so clones listed, approximately 90% were seen once. This specimen consisted of peripheral blood, obtained after pregnancy. These receptors were taken from a female donor with multiple sclerosis, enrolled in a pregnancy study.

The rearrangement links TRBV10-1 to TRBJ2-3, with TRBD2 as a possible D gene (6 bases). There are 14 residues in the CDR3. CDR1 is WNHNN and CDR2 is SYGVQD in the germline V gene (reference sequence). Trimming took off 7 bases at V and 2 bases at J, with 13 bases between the two ends. The CDR3 DNA is TGCGCCAGCACCCCGGAGGGGTACACAGATACGCAGTATTTT. Its translation is CASTPEGYTDTQYF.

The chain links TRBV6-1 to TRBJ1-2, with TRBD1 matching 7 bases. This CDR3 region has 13 residues. Germline V gene lookup returns CDR1 MNHNS and CDR2 SASEGT. V trimming: 8 bases; J trimming: 1 base; junction bases outside the gene matches: 4. CDR3: CASVTGVNYGYTF. CDR3 sequence (DNA): TGTGCCAGCGTCACAGGGGTTAACTATGGCTACACCTTC.

This sequence joins TRBV30 and TRBJ1-5; TRBD1 matches 7 bases. The CDR3 covers 13 residues. The V gene end was trimmed by 2 bases and the J gene end by 9 bases; junction bases not matched to a gene: 7. Germline assignment: CDR1 GTSNPN and CDR2 SVGIG (reference sequence). CDR3 in DNA: TGTGCCTGGAGTAGACAGGGTACCGCGCCCCAGCATTTT. Encoded protein: CAWSRQGTAPQHF.

The chain employs TRBV1 and TRBJ2-2; TRBD2, the table's D call, lacks a check against the DNA. TRBV1 is listed as a pseudogene. The length of the CDR3 is 19 residues. Written as DNA, the CDR3 is TGCACCAGCAGCTCAAGCGCCGAGACTCCGACCGTAAACACCGGGGAGCTGTTTTTT. Translated, it gives CTSSSSAETPTVNTGELFF.

The chain uses TRBV7-3 and TRBJ2-2; D is perhaps TRBD1 (6 bases). CDR1 SGHTA and CDR2 FQGTGA come from the germline V gene. V lost 6 bases to trimming and J lost 6 bases, with 23 bases between them. The CDR3 is made up of 17 amino acids. CDR3 region: CASSPSPWTAQAGELFF. The CDR3 DNA is TGTGCCAGCAGTCCTTCCCCCTGGACAGCCCAGGCCGGGGAGCTGTTTTTT.